Detailed here is one T cell receptor (beta chain). The antigen remains unidentified. The sample comes from a study of tumor and adjacent non-tumor tissue in lung cancer. Study details: Aged about 31 to 85 years, patients included more than nine men and roughly five women with stage I to III disease. On average, productive TCRbeta reads reached roughly 4 million per sample. Study-wide results and caveats: Normal lung showed higher cumulative top 100 clone frequency than tumor.

Three rounds of nested PCR, following a modified ARM-PCR protocol, produced the TCRbeta library. From the multiplex PCR reads, TCRdb called clonotypes with MiXCR, one entry per CDR3 protein. Of about 120,000 distinct CDR3 sequences in the sample, approximately 80% were seen once. This CDR3 comprises 13 residues. Germline assignment: CDR1 SGHNT and CDR2 YENEEA. The germline V and J ends were trimmed by 5 bases and 9 bases, with 13 bases remaining between them. This sample's RNA came from whole unsorted tissue. Donors were chemotherapy-naive, newly diagnosed lung cancer surgical patients in China, August–late 2014.

Sequencing used lung tumor tissue. The clonotype originates from a man between 65 and 85 years old with non-small cell lung cancer. The chain joins TRBV11-3 to TRBJ2-2; possibly TRBD2 for D (5 bases). The CDR3 DNA is TGTGCCAGCAGCATACCGACTAATAGGGAGCTGTTTTTT. Residues: CASSIPTNRELFF.